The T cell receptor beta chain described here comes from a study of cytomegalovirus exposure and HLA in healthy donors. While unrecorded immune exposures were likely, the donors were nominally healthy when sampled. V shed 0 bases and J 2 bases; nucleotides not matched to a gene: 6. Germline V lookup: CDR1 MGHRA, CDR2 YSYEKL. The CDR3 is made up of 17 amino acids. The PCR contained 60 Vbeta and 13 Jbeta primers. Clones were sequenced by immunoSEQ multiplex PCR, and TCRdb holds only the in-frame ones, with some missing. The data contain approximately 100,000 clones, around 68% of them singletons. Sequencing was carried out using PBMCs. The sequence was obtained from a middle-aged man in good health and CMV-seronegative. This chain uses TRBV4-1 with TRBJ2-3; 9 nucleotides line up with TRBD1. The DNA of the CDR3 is TGCGCCAGCAGCCAAGACCGAGGGACAGGGACCACAGATACGCAGTATTTT. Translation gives CASSQDRGTGTTDTQYF.